The present entry profiles one T cell receptor (beta chain) with its context. Methods used by the authors: For nucleated cells, counts were estimated from reference gene primer amplification. Profiled with immunoSEQ multiplex PCR; TCRdb holds only in-frame clones, not every one. That table supplies the V and J calls and clone size; D and trimming were determined from the DNA. This sample yields about 110,000 clones, of which roughly nine tenths are seen a single time; about 30% belongs to the top ten. This entry belongs to a study of blood T cell repertoires in COVID-19. Across the study: Spain, Italy and the United States supplied samples that represented acute and convalescent COVID-19.

The CDR3 has 14 amino acids. Germline V lookup: CDR1 SGHTA, CDR2 FQGNSA. The germline V and J ends were trimmed by 1 base and 5 bases, with 11 bases remaining between them. This receptor was obtained from a woman aged 80 or over with acute or convalescent COVID-19. The rearrangement links TRBV7-2 to TRBJ1-2, with D perhaps TRBD1 (5 bases). Sequencing was carried out using peripheral blood. The CDR3 here is CASSLVQGDYGYTF. CDR3 bases: TGTGCCAGCAGCTTAGTCCAGGGTGATTATGGCTACACCTTC.